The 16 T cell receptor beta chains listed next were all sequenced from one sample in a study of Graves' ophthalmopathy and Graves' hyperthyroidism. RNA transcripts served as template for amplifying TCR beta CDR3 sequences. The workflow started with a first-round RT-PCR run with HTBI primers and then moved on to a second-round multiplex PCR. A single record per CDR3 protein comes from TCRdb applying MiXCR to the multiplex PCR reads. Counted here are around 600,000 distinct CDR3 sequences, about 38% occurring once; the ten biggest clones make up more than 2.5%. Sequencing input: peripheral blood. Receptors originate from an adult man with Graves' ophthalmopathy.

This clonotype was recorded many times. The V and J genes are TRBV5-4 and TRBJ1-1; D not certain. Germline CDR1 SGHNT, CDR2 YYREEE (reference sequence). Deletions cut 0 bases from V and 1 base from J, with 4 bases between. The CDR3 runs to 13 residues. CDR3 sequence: CASSLAWNTEAFF. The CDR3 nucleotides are TGTGCCAGCAGCTTGGCTTGGAACACTGAAGCTTTCTTT.

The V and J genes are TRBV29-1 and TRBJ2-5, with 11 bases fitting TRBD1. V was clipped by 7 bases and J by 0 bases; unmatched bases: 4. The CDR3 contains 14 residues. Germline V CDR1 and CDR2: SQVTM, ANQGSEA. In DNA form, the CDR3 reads TGCAGCGGGGGGACAGGGGGGTACCAAGAGACCCAGTACTTC. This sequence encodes CSGGTGGYQETQYF.

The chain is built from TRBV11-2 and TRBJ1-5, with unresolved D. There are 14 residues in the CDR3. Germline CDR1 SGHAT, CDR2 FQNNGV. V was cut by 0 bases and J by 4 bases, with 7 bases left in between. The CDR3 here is CASSLEDVNQPQHF. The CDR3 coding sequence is TGTGCCAGCAGCTTAGAAGACGTGAATCAGCCCCAGCATTTT.

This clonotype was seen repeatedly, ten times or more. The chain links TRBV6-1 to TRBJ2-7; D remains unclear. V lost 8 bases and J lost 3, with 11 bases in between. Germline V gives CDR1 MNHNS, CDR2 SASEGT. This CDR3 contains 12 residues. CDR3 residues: CASRHADYEQYF. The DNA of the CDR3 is TGTGCCAGCCGTCACGCCGACTACGAGCAGTACTTC.

The CDR3 region has the DNA TGCAGCGTTTACACAAGCTCCAGGGGGCTAGAGACCCAGTACTTC. Encoded protein: CSVYTSSRGLETQYF. The V gene is TRBV29-1, the J gene TRBJ2-5; 8 nucleotides agree with TRBD1. V lost 5 bases, J lost 4 bases, and 12 bases stayed unmatched. CDR1 and CDR2 from the germline V gene are SQVTM and ANQGSEA. CDR3 size: 15 residues.

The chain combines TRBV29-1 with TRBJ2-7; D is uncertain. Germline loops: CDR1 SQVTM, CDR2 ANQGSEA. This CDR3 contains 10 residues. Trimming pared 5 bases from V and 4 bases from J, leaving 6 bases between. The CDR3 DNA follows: TGCAGCGTTTGGCCATACGAGCAGTACTTC. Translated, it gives CSVWPYEQYF.

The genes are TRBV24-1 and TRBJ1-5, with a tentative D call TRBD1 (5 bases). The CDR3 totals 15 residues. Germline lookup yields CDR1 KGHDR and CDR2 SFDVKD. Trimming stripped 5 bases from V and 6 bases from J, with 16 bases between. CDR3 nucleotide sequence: TGTGCCACCAGTGCGGCCGGGACCCGGGGTCAGCCCCAGCATTTT. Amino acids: CATSAAGTRGQPQHF.

CDR3 nucleotides: TGCAGCGTCCTCCCCGGGACAGAAGCTTTCTTT. Its protein product is CSVLPGTEAFF. The gene calls are TRBV29-1 and TRBJ1-1; D may be TRBD1 (6 bases). Trimming pared 6 bases from V and 8 bases from J, leaving 13 bases between. The germline V gene encodes CDR1 SQVTM and CDR2 ANQGSEA. This CDR3 region has 11 residues.

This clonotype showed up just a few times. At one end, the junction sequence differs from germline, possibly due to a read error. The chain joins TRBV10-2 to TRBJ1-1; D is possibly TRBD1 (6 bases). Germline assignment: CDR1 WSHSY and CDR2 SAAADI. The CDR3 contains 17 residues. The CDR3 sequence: CASSELHRAGLNTEAFF. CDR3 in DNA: TGTGCCAGCAGTGAACTTCACAGGGCAGGTTTGAACACTGAAGCTTTCTTT.

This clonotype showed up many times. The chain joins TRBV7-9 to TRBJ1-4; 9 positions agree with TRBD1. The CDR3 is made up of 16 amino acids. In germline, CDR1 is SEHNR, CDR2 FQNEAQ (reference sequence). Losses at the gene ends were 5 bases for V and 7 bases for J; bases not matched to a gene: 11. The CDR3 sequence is CASSRGQGLSLEKLFF. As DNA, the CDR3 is TGTGCCAGCAGCCGGGGACAGGGCCTAAGTCTTGAAAAACTGTTTTTT.

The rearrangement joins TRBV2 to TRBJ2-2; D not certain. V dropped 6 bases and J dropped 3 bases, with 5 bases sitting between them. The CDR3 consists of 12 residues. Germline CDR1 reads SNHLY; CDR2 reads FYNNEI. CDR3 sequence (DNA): TGTGCCAGCAGATGGGACACCGGGGAGCTGTTTTTT. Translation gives CASRWDTGELFF.

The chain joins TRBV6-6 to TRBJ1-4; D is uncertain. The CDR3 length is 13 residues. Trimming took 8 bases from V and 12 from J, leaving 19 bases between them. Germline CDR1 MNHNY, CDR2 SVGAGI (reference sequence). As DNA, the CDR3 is TGTGCCAGCTCACCACCGGCCGTAAGGGAACTGTTTTTT. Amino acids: CASSPPAVRELFF.

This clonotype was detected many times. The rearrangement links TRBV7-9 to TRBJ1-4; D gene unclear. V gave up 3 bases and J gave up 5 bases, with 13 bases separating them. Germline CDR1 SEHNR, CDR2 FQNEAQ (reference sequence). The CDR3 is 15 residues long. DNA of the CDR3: TGTGCCAGCAGCTTCGTGTGGGGAAAGAATGAAAAACTGTTTTTT. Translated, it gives CASSFVWGKNEKLFF.

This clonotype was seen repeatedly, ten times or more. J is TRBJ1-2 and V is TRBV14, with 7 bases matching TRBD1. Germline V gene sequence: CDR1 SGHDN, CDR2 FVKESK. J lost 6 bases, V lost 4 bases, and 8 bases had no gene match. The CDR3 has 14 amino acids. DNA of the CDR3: TGTGCCAGCAGCCCCGGGACAGCAACTCATGGCTACACCTTC. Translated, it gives CASSPGTATHGYTF.

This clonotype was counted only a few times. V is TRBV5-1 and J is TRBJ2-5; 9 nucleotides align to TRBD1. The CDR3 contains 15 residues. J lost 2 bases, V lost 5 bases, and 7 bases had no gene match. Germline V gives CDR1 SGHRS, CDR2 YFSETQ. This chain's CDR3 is CASRDGGTGQETQYF. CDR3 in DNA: TGCGCCAGCAGGGATGGCGGGACAGGGCAAGAGACCCAGTACTTC.

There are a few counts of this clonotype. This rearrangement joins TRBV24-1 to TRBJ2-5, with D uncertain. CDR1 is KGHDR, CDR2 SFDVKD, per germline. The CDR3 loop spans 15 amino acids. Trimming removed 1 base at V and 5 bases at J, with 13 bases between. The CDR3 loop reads CATSDLEGPGETQYF. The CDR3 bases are TGTGCCACCAGTGATTTAGAAGGGCCTGGTGAGACCCAGTACTTC.